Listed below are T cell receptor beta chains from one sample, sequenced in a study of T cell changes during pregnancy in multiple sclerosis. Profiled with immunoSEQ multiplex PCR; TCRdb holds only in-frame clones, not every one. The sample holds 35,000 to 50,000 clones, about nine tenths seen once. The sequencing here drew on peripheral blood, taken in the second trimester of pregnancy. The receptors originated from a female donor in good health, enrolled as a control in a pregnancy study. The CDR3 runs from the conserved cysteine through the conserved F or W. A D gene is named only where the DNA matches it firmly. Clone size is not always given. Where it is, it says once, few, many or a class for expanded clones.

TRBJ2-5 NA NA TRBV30 CALRGAETQYF TGTGCCTTACGGGGGGCAGAGACCCAGTACTTC
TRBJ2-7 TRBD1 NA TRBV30 CAWRGQGPSYEQYF TGTGCCTGGAGGGGACAGGGGCCTTCCTACGAGCAGTACTTC
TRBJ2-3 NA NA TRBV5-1 CASTSGTDTQYF TGCGCCAGCACGAGCGGCACAGATACGCAGTATTTT
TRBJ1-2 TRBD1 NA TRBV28 CASINSQGDGYTF TGTGCCAGCATCAACTCCCAGGGGGACGGCTACACCTTC
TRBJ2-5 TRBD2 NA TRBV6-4 CASSVGLAGTQETQYF TGTGCCAGCAGTGTCGGACTAGCGGGGACTCAAGAGACCCAGTACTTC
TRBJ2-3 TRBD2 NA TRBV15 CATSPSGIITDTQYF TGTGCCACCAGCCCCAGCGGGATAATCACAGATACGCAGTATTTT
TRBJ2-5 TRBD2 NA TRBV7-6 CASSYLETSGRETQYF TGTGCCAGCAGCTATCTTGAGACTAGCGGCCGAGAGACCCAGTACTTC
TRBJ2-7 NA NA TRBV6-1 CASSVMDRLYEQYF TGTGCCAGCAGTGTCATGGACAGACTCTACGAGCAGTACTTC
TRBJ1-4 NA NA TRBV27 CASSSLGGNEKLFF TGTGCCAGCAGTTCCTTAGGGGGTAATGAAAAACTGTTTTTT
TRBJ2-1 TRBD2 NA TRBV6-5 CASSLLAGAGEQFF TGTGCCAGCAGTTTACTAGCGGGAGCGGGTGAGCAGTTCTTC
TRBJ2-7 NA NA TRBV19 CASSPGVREQYF TGTGCCAGTAGTCCAGGGGTTCGGGAGCAGTACTTC
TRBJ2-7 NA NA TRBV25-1 CASSLRLGAPTNPYEQYF TGTGCCAGCAGTCTACGACTAGGAGCCCCCACTAATCCCTACGAGCAGTACTTC
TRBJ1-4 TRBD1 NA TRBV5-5 CASSLRTGEEKLFF TGTGCCAGCAGCTTGAGGACAGGGGAGGAAAAACTGTTTTTT
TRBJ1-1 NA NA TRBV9 CASSVAVQGNTEAFF TGTGCCAGCAGCGTAGCAGTACAGGGGAACACTGAAGCTTTCTTT
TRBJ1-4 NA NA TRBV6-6 CASSFRGSNEKLFF TGTGCCAGCAGTTTTAGGGGATCTAATGAAAAACTGTTTTTT
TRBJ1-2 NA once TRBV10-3 CAISESRGGGYTF TGTGCCATCAGTGAGTCGAGAGGAGGCGGCTACACCTTC
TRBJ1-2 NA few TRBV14 CASSQAPGYGYTF TGTGCCAGCAGCCAAGCGCCGGGGTATGGCTACACCTTC
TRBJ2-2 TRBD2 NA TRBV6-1 CASSEAVRGTGELFF TGTGCCAGCAGTGAAGCGGTGCGGGGGACCGGGGAGCTGTTTTTT
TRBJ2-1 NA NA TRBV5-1 CASMGLGTGTNNEQFF TGCGCCAGCATGGGTCTCGGGACTGGGACGAACAATGAGCAGTTCTTC
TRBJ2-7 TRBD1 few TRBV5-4 CASSSLLRDRQTEQYF TGTGCCAGCAGCTCTCTACTCCGGGACAGGCAGACCGAGCAGTACTTC
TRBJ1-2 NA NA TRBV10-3 CAISVKAQGNYGYTF TGTGCCATCAGTGTAAAGGCGCAGGGCAATTATGGCTACACCTTC
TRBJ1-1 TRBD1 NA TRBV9 CASSEGAGGHEEAFF TGTGCCAGCAGCGAGGGGGCAGGGGGCCATGAGGAAGCTTTCTTT
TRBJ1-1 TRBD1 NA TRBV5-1 CASSPQTGRNTEAFF TGCGCCAGCAGCCCCCAGACAGGGCGGAACACTGAAGCTTTCTTT
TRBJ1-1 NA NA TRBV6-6 CASSFRRTDVGAFF TGTGCCAGCAGTTTCCGTCGGACAGACGTAGGTGCTTTCTTT
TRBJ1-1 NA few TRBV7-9 CASSGSEAFF TGTGCCAGTTCGGGATCTGAAGCTTTCTTT
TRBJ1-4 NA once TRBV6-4 CASSREQGEKLFF TGTGCCAGCAGTCGAGAGCAGGGTGAAAAACTGTTTTTT
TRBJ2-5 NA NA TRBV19 CASSKTGTQETQYF TGTGCCAGTAGCAAAACAGGAACTCAAGAGACCCAGTACTTC
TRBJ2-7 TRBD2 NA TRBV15 CATSRGGTSGREQYF TGTGCCACCAGCAGAGGGGGAACTAGCGGGAGGGAGCAGTACTTC
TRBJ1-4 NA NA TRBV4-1 CASSQDLSTGVNEKLFF TGCGCCAGCAGCCAAGATCTCTCGACAGGCGTTAATGAAAAACTGTTTTTT
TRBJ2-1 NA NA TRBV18 CASSGLPGSYNEQFF TGTGCCAGCTCGGGGCTCCCTGGATCCTACAATGAGCAGTTCTTC
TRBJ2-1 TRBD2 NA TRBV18 CASSPPVAGIDEQFF TGTGCCAGCTCACCACCTGTAGCGGGAATTGATGAGCAGTTCTTC
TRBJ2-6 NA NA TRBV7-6 CASSQLPSGANVLTF TGTGCCAGCAGCCAACTACCCTCTGGGGCCAACGTCCTGACTTTC
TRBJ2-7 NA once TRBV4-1 CASSQGAAGPSEQYF TGCGCCAGCAGCCAAGGAGCGGCAGGCCCCAGCGAGCAGTACTTC
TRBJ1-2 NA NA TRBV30 CAWSAGQPQGYGYTF TGTGCCTGGAGTGCCGGACAGCCACAGGGCTATGGCTACACCTTC
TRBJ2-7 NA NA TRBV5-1 CASSLGQGKYEQYF TGCGCCAGCAGCTTGGGTCAGGGGAAATACGAGCAGTACTTC
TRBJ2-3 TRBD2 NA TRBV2 CASSLLAGGPTDTQYF TGTGCCAGCAGTCTACTAGCGGGGGGGCCCACAGATACGCAGTATTTT